One T cell receptor beta chain is described in this entry. Researchers ran the PCR with 60 Vbeta and 13 Jbeta primers. The data were produced by immunoSEQ multiplex PCR, yet TCRdb's version contains in-frame clones alone and is incomplete. Of some 86,000 clones in the sample, 79% are singletons; the top ten hold 14% to 15%. This record comes from a study of cytomegalovirus exposure and HLA in healthy donors. Each donor's status was that of a healthy bone marrow donor. The length of the CDR3 is 13 residues. CDR1 and CDR2 (germline): LNHDA, SQIVND (reference sequence). V gave up 5 bases and J gave up 3 bases; unmatched junction bases: 1.

The clonotype comes from a woman aged 40 to 49 in good health and CMV-seropositive. The sequenced sample was PBMCs. This rearrangement joins TRBV19 to TRBJ2-7, with 10 bases identical to TRBD1. CDR3 in amino acids: CASSGDRGYEQYF. The DNA of the CDR3 is TGTGCCAGTAGTGGGGACAGGGGCTACGAGCAGTACTTC.